This TCR beta chain was recovered during a study of T cell responses to AZD1222 COVID-19 vaccine (dated by TCRdb to the early 2020s). Turning to the overall study: AZD1222 recipients with second doses at about 4 weeks or about 12 weeks were pooled, because spike-specific TCR depth and breadth did not differ between schedules. A total of around 240 trial participants underwent TCR sequencing, of whom about 210 had received two doses of AZD1222 and 26 had received two doses of the MenACWY control vaccine. Trial participants were enrolled by age into 18-55, 56-69 and 70-plus year subgroups, with roughly 150, 30 and 60 TCR-sequenced participants respectively. The paper as a whole reports these results and caveats: Conclusions about previously exposed vaccinees were limited because only a handful of AZD1222 recipients were SARS-CoV-2 seropositive at baseline. The whole spike protein was spanned by vaccine-associated CD4 TCRs, and dominant responses were seen in regions 160-218 and 743-854. Reportedly, close to half of the unique spike-specific TCRs recognized epitopes lying outside the regions that are mutated in the B.1.351 and B.1.1.7 variants. In the small 56-69-year group, the increase in depth fell short of significance, most likely because of low power. Because no samples from the day 14 peak response were available, repertoires could be characterized only after the peak T cell response. A significant rise in spike-specific TCR breadth and depth was observed after two AZD1222 doses relative to day 0 and relative to MenACWY recipients. Participants were mostly white British and included more females than males, and it was suggested by the authors that clonal diversity may have been underestimated.

Sample time point, as interpreted from the label and publication: baseline before first vaccination. The vaccinee samples were drawn from two UK trials, COV001 and COV002, one of which was a single-blind randomized controlled phase 2/3 trial testing AZD1222 (ChAdOx1 nCoV-19) in healthy adults. For TCRbeta chain sequencing, PBMC samples from trial participants were taken at day 0 and at day 28 after the second dose. For this clone: What this receptor recognizes is not known. No much larger clone is present one base from it, and per-base qualities are unavailable.

The CDR3 regions of human TCRbeta chains were subjected to immunosequencing. In the paper's pipeline: TCRs in the repertoires were compared against a reference library of SARS-CoV-2-specific TCRs that had been generated with the MIRA antigen-specificity platform. Breadth was defined as the fraction of unique TCRs that were SARS-CoV-2-associated, and depth was defined as the fraction of total T cells that were SARS-CoV-2-associated. Using the MIRA data, each spike-specific TCR was mapped to the spike region that the TCR reacts to and placed in a CD4 or CD8 class. Log10-transformed breadth and depth values were compared by one-way ANOVA with Sidak's multiple comparisons tests. The table was pulled from immuneACCESS by TCRdb, which kept in-frame rearrangements only. Such tables lose some clones; where checked, under half of the loss comes from unresolved V genes, and the rest has no known cause. For V, J and clone size, that table is used; D and trimming come from the DNA. The sample data list 110,000 to 150,000 clones, and 75% to 90% of these were observed just once. The ten largest clones add up to around 1.5% of the sample.

V drops 6 bases and J drops 9 bases, leaving 21 bases in between. From the cysteine through the phenylalanine, the CDR3 covers 15 amino acids. Of the read, only the CDR3 DNA is kept; its 45 bases are in frame from base 1. The germline V gene (reference sequence) sets CDR1 to MNHEY and CDR2 to SMNVEV. The V and J genes are TRBV27 and TRBJ1-5; the D gene lacks a confident call. The receptor was derived from an adult in good health. The sample here was peripheral blood, taken on day 0 of AZD1222 vaccination. The CDR3 region has the sequence CASSRIHSGEGPQHF. The nucleotide sequence is TGTGCCAGCAGCAGAATTCACAGTGGGGAGGGGCCCCAGCATTTT.